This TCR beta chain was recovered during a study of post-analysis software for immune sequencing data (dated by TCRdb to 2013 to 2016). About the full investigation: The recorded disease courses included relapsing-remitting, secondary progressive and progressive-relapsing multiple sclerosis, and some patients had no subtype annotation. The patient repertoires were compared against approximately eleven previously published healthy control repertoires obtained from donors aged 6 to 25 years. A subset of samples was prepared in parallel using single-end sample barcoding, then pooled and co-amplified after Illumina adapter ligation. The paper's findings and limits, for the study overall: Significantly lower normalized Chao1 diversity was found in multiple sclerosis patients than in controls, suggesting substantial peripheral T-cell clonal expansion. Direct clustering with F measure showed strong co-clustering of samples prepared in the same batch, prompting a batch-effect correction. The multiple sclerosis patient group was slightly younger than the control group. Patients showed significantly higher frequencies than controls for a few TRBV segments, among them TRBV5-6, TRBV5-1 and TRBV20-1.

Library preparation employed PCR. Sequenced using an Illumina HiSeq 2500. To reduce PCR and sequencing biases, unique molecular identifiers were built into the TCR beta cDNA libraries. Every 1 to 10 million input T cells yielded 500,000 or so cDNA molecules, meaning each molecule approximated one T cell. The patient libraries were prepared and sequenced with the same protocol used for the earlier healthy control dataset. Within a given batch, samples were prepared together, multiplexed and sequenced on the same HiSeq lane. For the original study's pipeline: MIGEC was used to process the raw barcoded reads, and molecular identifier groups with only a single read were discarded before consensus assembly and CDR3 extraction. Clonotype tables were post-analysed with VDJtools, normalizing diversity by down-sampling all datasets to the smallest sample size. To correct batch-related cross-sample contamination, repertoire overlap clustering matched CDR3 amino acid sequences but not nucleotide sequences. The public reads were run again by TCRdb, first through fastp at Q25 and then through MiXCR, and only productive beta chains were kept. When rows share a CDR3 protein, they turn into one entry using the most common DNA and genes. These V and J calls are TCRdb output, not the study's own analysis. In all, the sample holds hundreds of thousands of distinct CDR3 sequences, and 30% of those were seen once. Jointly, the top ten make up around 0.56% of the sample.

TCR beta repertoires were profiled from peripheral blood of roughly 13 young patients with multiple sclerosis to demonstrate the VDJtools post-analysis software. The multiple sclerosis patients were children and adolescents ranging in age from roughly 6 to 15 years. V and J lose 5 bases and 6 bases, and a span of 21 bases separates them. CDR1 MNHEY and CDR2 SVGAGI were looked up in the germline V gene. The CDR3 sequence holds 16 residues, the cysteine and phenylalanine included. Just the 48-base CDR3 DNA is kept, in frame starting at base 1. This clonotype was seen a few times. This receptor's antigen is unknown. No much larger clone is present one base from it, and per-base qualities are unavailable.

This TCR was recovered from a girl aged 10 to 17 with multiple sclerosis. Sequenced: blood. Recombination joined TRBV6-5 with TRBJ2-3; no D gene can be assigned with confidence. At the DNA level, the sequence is TGTGCCAGCAGTCACCCGGCCGGCCGATTAGTCGATACGCAGTATTTT. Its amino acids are CASSHPAGRLVDTQYF.